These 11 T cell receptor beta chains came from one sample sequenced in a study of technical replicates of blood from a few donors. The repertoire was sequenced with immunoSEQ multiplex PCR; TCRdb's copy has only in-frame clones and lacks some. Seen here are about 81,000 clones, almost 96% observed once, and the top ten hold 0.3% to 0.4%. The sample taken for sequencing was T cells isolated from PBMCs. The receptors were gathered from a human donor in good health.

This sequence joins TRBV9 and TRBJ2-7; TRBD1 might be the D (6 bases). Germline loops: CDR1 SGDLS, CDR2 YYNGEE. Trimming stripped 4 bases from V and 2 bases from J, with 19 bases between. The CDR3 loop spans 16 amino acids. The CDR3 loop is CASSPSAGTTAYEQYF. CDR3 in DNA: TGTGCCAGCAGCCCCTCAGCCGGGACAACAGCCTACGAGCAGTACTTC.

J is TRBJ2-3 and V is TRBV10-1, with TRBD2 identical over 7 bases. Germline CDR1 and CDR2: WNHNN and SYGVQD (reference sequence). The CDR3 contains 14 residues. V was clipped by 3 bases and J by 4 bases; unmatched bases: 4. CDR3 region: CASSELAFPDTQYF. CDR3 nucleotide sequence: TGCGCCAGCAGTGAACTAGCGTTTCCAGATACGCAGTATTTT.

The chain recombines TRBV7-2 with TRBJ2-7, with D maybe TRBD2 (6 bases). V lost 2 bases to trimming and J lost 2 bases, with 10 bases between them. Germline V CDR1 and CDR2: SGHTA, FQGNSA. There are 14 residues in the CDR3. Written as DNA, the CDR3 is TGTGCCAGCAGCTTAAGGCCTAGCGCCTACGAGCAGTACTTC. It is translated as CASSLRPSAYEQYF.

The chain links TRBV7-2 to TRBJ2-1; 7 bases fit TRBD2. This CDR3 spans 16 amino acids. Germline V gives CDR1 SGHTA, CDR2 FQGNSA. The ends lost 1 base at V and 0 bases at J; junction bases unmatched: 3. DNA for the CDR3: TGTGCCAGCAGCTTAGTCGGCGGGAGCTCCTACAATGAGCAGTTCTTC. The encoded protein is CASSLVGGSSYNEQFF.

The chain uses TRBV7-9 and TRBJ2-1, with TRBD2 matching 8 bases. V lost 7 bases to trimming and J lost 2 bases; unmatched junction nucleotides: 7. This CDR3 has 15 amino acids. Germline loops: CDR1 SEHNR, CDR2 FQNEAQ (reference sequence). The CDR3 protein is CASNQRLAPYNEQFF. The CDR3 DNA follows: TGTGCCAGCAACCAAAGACTAGCGCCCTACAATGAGCAGTTCTTC.

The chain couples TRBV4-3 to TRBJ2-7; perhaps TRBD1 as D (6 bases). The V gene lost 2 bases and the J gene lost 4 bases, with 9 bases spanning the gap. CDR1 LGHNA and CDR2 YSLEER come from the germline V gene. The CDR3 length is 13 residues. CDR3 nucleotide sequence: TGCGCCAGCAGCCAACGACAGGATTACGAGCAGTACTTC. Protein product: CASSQRQDYEQYF.

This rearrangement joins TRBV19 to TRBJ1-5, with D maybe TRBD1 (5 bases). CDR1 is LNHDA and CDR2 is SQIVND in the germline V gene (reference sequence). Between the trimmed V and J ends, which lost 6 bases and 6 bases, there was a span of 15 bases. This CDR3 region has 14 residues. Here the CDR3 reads CASRVSRAVQPQHF. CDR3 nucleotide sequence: TGTGCCAGTAGGGTTAGCAGGGCGGTTCAGCCCCAGCATTTT.

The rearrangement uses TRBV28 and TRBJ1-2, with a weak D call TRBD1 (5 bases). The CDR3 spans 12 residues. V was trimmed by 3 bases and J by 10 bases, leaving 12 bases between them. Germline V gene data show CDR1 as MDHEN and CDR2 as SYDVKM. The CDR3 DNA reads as TGTGCCAGCAGTTTTAGGCAGGGTGACTACACCTTC. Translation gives CASSFRQGDYTF.

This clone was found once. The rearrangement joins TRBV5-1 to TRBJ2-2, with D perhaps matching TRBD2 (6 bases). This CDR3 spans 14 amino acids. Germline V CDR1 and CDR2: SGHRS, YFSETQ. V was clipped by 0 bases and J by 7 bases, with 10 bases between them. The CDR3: CASSLVGGSGELFF. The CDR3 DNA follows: TGCGCCAGCAGCTTGGTCGGGGGTAGCGGGGAGCTGTTTTTT.

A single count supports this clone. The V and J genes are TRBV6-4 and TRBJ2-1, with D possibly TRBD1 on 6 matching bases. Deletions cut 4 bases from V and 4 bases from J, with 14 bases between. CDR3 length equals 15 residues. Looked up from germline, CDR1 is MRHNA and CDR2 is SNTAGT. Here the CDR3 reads CASSVDPGVYNEQFF. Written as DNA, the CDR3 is TGTGCCAGCAGTGTCGACCCAGGGGTATACAATGAGCAGTTCTTC.

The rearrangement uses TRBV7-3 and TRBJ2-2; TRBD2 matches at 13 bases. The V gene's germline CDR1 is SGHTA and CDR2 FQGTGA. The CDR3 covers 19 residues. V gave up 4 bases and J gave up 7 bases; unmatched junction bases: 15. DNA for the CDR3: TGTGCCAGCAGCTCCCTCCAACTAGCGGGAGGGCCAAGGGGCGGGGAGCTGTTTTTT. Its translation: CASSSLQLAGGPRGGELFF. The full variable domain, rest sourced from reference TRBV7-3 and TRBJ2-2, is GAGVSQTPSNKVTEKGKYVELRCDPISGHTALYWYRQSLGQGPEFLIYFQGTGAADDSGLPNDRFFAVRPEGSVSTLKIQRTERGDSAVYLCASSSLQLAGGPRGGELFFGEGSRLTVL.